This entry lists 29 T cell receptor beta chains sequenced from one sample in a study of shared clonotypes between healthy human individuals. Sequenced by immunoSEQ multiplex PCR; TCRdb stores in-frame clones only, minus some. This sample has 2 million to 3 million clones, with roughly 93% found just once. Sequenced sample: naive CD4+ T cells from PBMCs. The subset: CD45RA+ positively selected. These TCRs come from a man between 18 and 35 years old in good health. Some clones in this sample may be carry-over from other donors' samples.

The chain joins TRBV5-4 to TRBJ2-7, with D perhaps matching TRBD1 (5 bases). The V gene lost 1 base and the J gene lost 0 bases, with 8 bases spanning the gap. The germline V gene has CDR1 SGHNT and CDR2 YYREEE (reference sequence). The CDR3 spans 14 residues. CDR3 loop: CASSLSTDSYEQYF. The CDR3 nucleotides read TGTGCCAGCAGCTTGTCGACAGACTCCTACGAGCAGTACTTC.

V and J are TRBV5-4 and TRBJ2-1; D remains ambiguous. CDR1 is SGHNT and CDR2 is YYREEE in the germline V gene (reference sequence). This CDR3 is 16 amino acids long. V lost 0 bases and J lost 2, with 12 bases in between. Here the CDR3 reads CASSLAVRVTYNEQFF. The CDR3 DNA follows: TGTGCCAGCAGCTTGGCTGTCAGAGTTACCTACAATGAGCAGTTCTTC. Using reference TRBV5-4 and TRBJ2-1 for the parts outside the CDR3, the full variable domain is ETGVTQSPTHLIKTRGQQVTLRCSSQSGHNTVSWYQQALGQGPQFIFQYYREEENGRGNFPPRFSGLQFPNYSSELNVNALELDDSALYLCASSLAVRVTYNEQFFGPGTRLTVL.

The chain couples TRBV12-1 to TRBJ2-2. TRBV12-1 is termed a pseudogene. The CDR3 length is 19 residues. The CDR3: CASSFRLGPSAKWGGELFF. The CDR3 nucleotides read TGTGCCAGCAGCTTTCGTCTAGGGCCCTCCGCGAAATGGGGCGGGGAGCTGTTTTTT.

The chain recombines TRBV25-1 with TRBJ1-4; 7 nucleotides match TRBD1. Germline values: CDR1 MGHDK, CDR2 SYGVNS. The CDR3 has 15 amino acids. Germline trimming cut 3 bases from V and 5 bases from J; bases unmatched to any gene: 6. The DNA of the CDR3 is TGTGCCAGCAGTGACCCCAGGGGGTCAAATGAAAAACTGTTTTTT. Its protein is CASSDPRGSNEKLFF.

The chain carries TRBV6-5 and TRBJ1-4, with 8 positions matching TRBD1. Germline V gene sequence: CDR1 MNHEY, CDR2 SVGAGI. This CDR3 contains 15 residues. Trimming removed 7 bases from V and 8 bases from J; junction bases left unmatched: 12. The CDR3 coding sequence is TGTGCCAGCAAAGGAGGCGGACAGGGATCCGAAAAACTGTTTTTT. It translates to CASKGGGQGSEKLFF.

The rearrangement uses TRBV4-3 and TRBJ2-7, with unresolved D. Germline V gives CDR1 LGHNA, CDR2 YSLEER. V was pared by 0 bases and J by 3 bases, with 9 bases between. The CDR3 sequence is 14 residues long. CDR3 sequence (DNA): TGCGCCAGCAGCCAAGATAGGGCAGTCTACGAGCAGTACTTC. Translating gives CASSQDRAVYEQYF.

The V and J genes are TRBV28 and TRBJ2-1, with 7 bases aligning to TRBD1. Trimming at V came to 5 bases and at J to 1 base, leaving 11 bases not matched to a gene. The CDR3 sequence is 17 residues long. Per the germline V gene, CDR1 is MDHEN and CDR2 is SYDVKM. The CDR3 bases are TGTGCCAGCAGTACTGTCTTTGCAGGGGGTTCCTACAATGAGCAGTTCTTC. Protein product: CASSTVFAGGSYNEQFF.

This chain links TRBV19 with TRBJ1-2; D uncertain. V lost 1 base and J 4 bases, leaving 10 bases between the germline ends. CDR3 length equals 14 residues. Germline V gene data show CDR1 as LNHDA and CDR2 as SQIVND (reference sequence). As DNA, the CDR3 is TGTGCCAGTAGTATAGTCCCGGGCATCTATGGCTACACCTTC. The encoded protein is CASSIVPGIYGYTF.

The V and J genes are TRBV28 and TRBJ2-3; unclear D gene. Trimming removed 2 bases at V and 2 bases at J, with 8 bases between. The CDR3 has 14 residues. The germline gives CDR1 MDHEN, CDR2 SYDVKM. For the CDR3, the DNA is TGTGCCAGCAGTTTAAAGCAGTCCACAGATACGCAGTATTTT. This codes for CASSLKQSTDTQYF.

The V call is TRBV29-1, the J call TRBJ2-7, with D possibly TRBD2 on 5 matching bases. Germline V lookup: CDR1 SQVTM, CDR2 ANQGSEA. V was trimmed by 3 bases and J by 0 bases, leaving 9 bases between them. This CDR3 has 13 residues. The CDR3 sequence: CSVDIGSSYEQYF. The CDR3 DNA follows: TGCAGCGTTGACATTGGGAGCTCCTACGAGCAGTACTTC.

This chain links TRBV9 with TRBJ2-3, with TRBD2 matching over 9 bases. After removal of 0 bases from V and 3 bases from J, the junction contained 5 bases not matched to a gene. CDR1 is SGDLS, CDR2 YYNGEE, per germline. This CDR3 is 16 amino acids long. The CDR3 sequence: CASSVDPSGRTDTQYF. Here the CDR3 DNA reads TGTGCCAGCAGCGTAGATCCCAGCGGGAGGACAGATACGCAGTATTTT.

The chain has TRBV18 and TRBJ2-5; tentative D call: TRBD1 (6 bases). V lost 3 bases to trimming and J lost 1 base, with 12 bases between them. Germline V lookup: CDR1 KGHSH, CDR2 LQKENI. The CDR3 length is 15 residues. The CDR3 sequence: CASSPDRLLQETQYF. The CDR3, as DNA: TGTGCCAGCTCACCGGACAGATTACTCCAAGAGACCCAGTACTTC.

This clone turned up a few times. The chain is built from TRBV5-1 and TRBJ1-1; D remains unclear. V lost 8 bases to trimming and J lost 0 bases, with 11 bases between them. Germline CDR1 reads SGHRS; CDR2 reads YFSETQ. The CDR3 has 13 residues. The CDR3 protein is CASTKEVNTEAFF. In nucleotides, the CDR3 is TGCGCCAGTACCAAAGAGGTGAACACTGAAGCTTTCTTT.

The chain is built from TRBV19 and TRBJ2-5; no firm D call. The CDR3 has 16 amino acids. The V gene lost 4 bases and the J gene lost 0 bases, with 15 bases spanning the gap. CDR1 is LNHDA and CDR2 is SQIVND in the germline V gene (reference sequence). The CDR3 is CASSTFYSEYQETQYF. CDR3 coding DNA: TGTGCCAGTAGTACCTTCTACTCCGAGTACCAAGAGACCCAGTACTTC.

This clone was picked up one time. Other nucleotide sequences from this sample produce the same CDR3. The chain uses TRBV28 and TRBJ2-7, with a tentative D call TRBD2 (6 bases). Germline V CDR1 and CDR2: MDHEN, SYDVKM. V was clipped by 5 bases and J by 1 base, with 15 bases between them. The CDR3 contains 15 residues. The CDR3: CASSPGTLGSYEQYF. CDR3 DNA sequence: TGTGCCAGCAGTCCGGGGACTCTGGGGTCCTACGAGCAGTACTTC.

This chain uses TRBV7-3 with TRBJ2-1; D remains ambiguous. Germline CDR1 and CDR2: SGHTA and FQGTGA. The CDR3 totals 13 residues. V shed 5 bases and J shed 9 bases, with 14 bases lying between them. The CDR3 protein is CASSQGPVGEQFF. In DNA, the CDR3 is TGTGCCAGCAGCCAAGGCCCGGTGGGTGAGCAGTTCTTC. Variable domain in full (rest from reference TRBV7-3 and TRBJ2-1): GAGVSQTPSNKVTEKGKYVELRCDPISGHTALYWYRQSLGQGPEFLIYFQGTGAADDSGLPNDRFFAVRPEGSVSTLKIQRTERGDSAVYLCASSQGPVGEQFFGPGTRLTVL.

Worth noting for this clone: This same CDR3 is encoded by further DNA sequences in the sample. The rearrangement joins TRBV6-1 to TRBJ2-1; D is perhaps TRBD2 (5 bases). V lost 2 bases and J lost 1, with 12 bases in between. The CDR3 is made up of 16 amino acids. CDR1 is MNHNS, CDR2 SASEGT, per germline. The CDR3 bases are TGTGCCAGCAGTGAACTGGCGGGCCCGTCCTACAATGAGCAGTTCTTC. Translation gives CASSELAGPSYNEQFF.

The chain employs TRBV10-3 and TRBJ2-5; 9 bases are shared with TRBD2. Per germline, CDR1 ENHRY and CDR2 SYGVKD. CDR3 length: 14 residues. Trimming cost V 6 bases and J 7 bases; bases outside gene matches: 9. The CDR3 DNA reads as TGTGCCATCAGCCGTGCGGGAGGGCCAGGGACCCAGTACTTC. Residues: CAISRAGGPGTQYF.

This clone was observed a single time. Other nucleotide sequences in the sample specify the same CDR3. This chain joins TRBV27 and TRBJ2-7; D remains unclear. V dropped 5 bases and J dropped 3 bases, with 8 bases sitting between them. CDR1 and CDR2 from the germline V gene are MNHEY and SMNVEV (reference sequence). CDR3 length: 12 residues. CDR3 coding DNA: TGTGCCAGCAGTCCGCCAAGCTACGAGCAGTACTTC. Its protein product is CASSPPSYEQYF.

The rearrangement uses TRBV28 and TRBJ1-5; the D gene is possibly TRBD1 (6 bases). V shed 5 bases and J shed 3 bases, with 8 bases lying between them. The CDR3 runs to 13 residues. Per the germline V gene, CDR1 is MDHEN and CDR2 is SYDVKM. The CDR3 DNA reads TGTGCCAGCAGTACAGGGAACAATCAGCCCCAGCATTTT. It encodes CASSTGNNQPQHF.

CDR3 residues: CASGFRETQYF. CDR3 DNA: TGTGCTAGTGGTTTCAGAGAGACCCAGTACTTC. The rearrangement joins TRBV12-5 to TRBJ2-5, with D unclear. Trimming pared 3 bases from V and 4 bases from J, leaving 3 bases between. The CDR3 covers 11 residues. Germline V gives CDR1 LGHNT, CDR2 FRNRAP.

The V and J genes are TRBV6-1 and TRBJ2-3; perhaps TRBD2 as D (6 bases). The CDR3 contains 15 residues. The V end lost 6 bases, the J end lost 2 bases, and 15 bases lay between the germline ends. The germline V gene has CDR1 MNHNS and CDR2 SASEGT. As DNA, the CDR3 is TGTGCCAGCAGATACGATACGGGGGACACAGATACGCAGTATTTT. Protein sequence: CASRYDTGDTDTQYF.

V gene TRBV7-9 combines with J gene TRBJ1-1; TRBD1 aligns across 7 bases. CDR1 and CDR2 from the germline V gene are SEHNR and FQNEAQ (reference sequence). The CDR3 totals 15 residues. Trimming cost V 11 bases and J 0 bases; bases outside gene matches: 12. The CDR3 reads CAPGGGFSMNTEAFF. CDR3 coding DNA: TGTGCCCCAGGGGGGGGGTTCAGCATGAACACTGAAGCTTTCTTT.

This sequence joins TRBV29-1 and TRBJ1-2, with 7 positions matching TRBD1. The trim removed 4 bases at V and 0 bases at J, leaving 2 bases unmatched. This CDR3 contains 13 residues. From germline, CDR1 is SQVTM and CDR2 ANQGSEA. The CDR3: CSVAGGPNYGYTF. CDR3 sequence (DNA): TGCAGCGTTGCAGGGGGACCTAACTATGGCTACACCTTC.

This clone has only one observation. CDR3 residues: CASSLVTGTGKETQYF. DNA of the CDR3: TGCGCCAGCAGCTTGGTTACCGGGACTGGAAAAGAGACCCAGTACTTC. The rearrangement joins TRBV5-1 to TRBJ2-5; D perhaps matches TRBD2 (6 bases). The CDR3 is 16 amino acids. Germline-derived CDR1 and CDR2 are SGHRS and YFSETQ. V lost 0 bases and J 3 bases, leaving 15 bases between the germline ends.

The chain employs TRBV7-9 and TRBJ1-1, with 9 bases identical to TRBD1. The trim removed 4 bases at V and 0 bases at J, leaving 0 bases unmatched. Looked up from germline, CDR1 is SEHNR and CDR2 is FQNEAQ (reference sequence). The CDR3 has 14 residues. The CDR3 sequence: CASSWTGVNTEAFF. The CDR3 nucleotides are TGTGCCAGCAGCTGGACAGGGGTGAACACTGAAGCTTTCTTT. Filled out from reference TRBV7-9 and TRBJ1-1, the complete variable domain reads DTGVSQNPRHKITKRGQNVTFRCDPISEHNRLYWYRQTLGQGPEFLTYFQNEAQLEKSRLLSDRFSAERPKGSFSTLEIQRTEQGDSAMYLCASSWTGVNTEAFFGQGTRLTVV.

This chain connects TRBV28 to TRBJ1-5, with 10 nucleotides matching TRBD1. The CDR3 sequence is 18 residues long. V lost 5 bases and J lost 2; bases outside the gene matches: 12. Germline CDR1 reads MDHEN; CDR2 reads SYDVKM. CDR3 protein: CASSPIGQGGRGNQPQHF. DNA for the CDR3: TGTGCCAGCAGTCCAATTGGACAGGGGGGTCGTGGCAATCAGCCCCAGCATTTT.

This clone has just one count. The V and J genes are TRBV9 and TRBJ2-1; possible D gene TRBD2, 7 bases. This CDR3 contains 16 residues. Germline values: CDR1 SGDLS, CDR2 YYNGEE. The germline V and J ends were trimmed by 3 bases and 7 bases, with 20 bases remaining between them. The CDR3 DNA reads TGTGCCAGCAGCGCCCCGGGGGGCGGGAGTAGAAATGAGCAGTTCTTC. It specifies CASSAPGGGSRNEQFF. Supplemented by reference TRBV9 and TRBJ2-1, the full variable domain reads DSGVTQTPKHLITATGQRVTLRCSPRSGDLSVYWYQQSLDQGLQFLIQYYNGEERAKGNILERFSAQQFPDLHSELNLSSLELGDSALYFCASSAPGGGSRNEQFFGPGTRLTVL.

The gene calls are TRBV18 and TRBJ2-1; 12 bases are shared with TRBD2. The CDR3 runs to 17 residues. V lost 2 bases to trimming and J lost 0 bases; unmatched junction nucleotides: 2. Germline CDR1 KGHSH, CDR2 LQKENI. In DNA form, the CDR3 reads TGTGCCAGCTCACCAAGACTAGCGGGAGTCTCCTACAATGAGCAGTTCTTC. Amino acids: CASSPRLAGVSYNEQFF.